This T cell receptor beta chain derives from a study of beta chain features in type 1 diabetes. The germline V gene has CDR1 SEHNR and CDR2 FQNEAQ (reference sequence). The CDR3 loop spans 15 amino acids. V was pared by 3 bases and J by 1 base, with 13 bases between. The study, taken as a whole, reports: Moderate yet significant TCRB CDR3 shortening was seen in Type 1 diabetes patients in all four CD4+ subsets. Individuals with type 1 diabetes displayed fewer insertions and more deletions at VDJ junctions.

Sequencing targeted expressed TCRB transcripts, as all isolated RNA had been reverse transcribed. Only in-frame clones appear in the TCRdb table, and some are missing; sequencing was by immunoSEQ multiplex PCR. The table records about 340,000 clones, about 13% of them present only once. It was via CD45RO/CCR7/CD25/CD127/CD95/CD27 that CD4+ naive, central memory, regulatory and stem cell-like memory cells were sorted. Worth noting for this clone: Its antigen is not known.

Material: naive CD4+ T cells from blood. The chain couples TRBV7-9 to TRBJ2-7; possible D gene TRBD1, 5 bases. The TCR originated in a woman in her late teens or twenties with type 1 diabetes. The CDR3 coding sequence is TGTGCCAGCAGCTTGAACAGGAAAAGGTCCTACGAGCAGTACTTC. Amino acid sequence: CASSLNRKRSYEQYF.